The clone carrying this T cell receptor beta chain appeared a few times. J gave up 9 bases and V 4 bases, and 8 bases lay outside the gene matches. The CDR3 covers 15 residues. Per the germline V gene, CDR1 is LGHDT and CDR2 is YNNKEL (reference sequence). These data come from a study of regulatory T cells in long-lasting Graves disease. Noted time point: newly diagnosed GD, antithyroid drugs for less than 3 months. PBMC RNA served as the TCR library source. Assembly of TCR beta libraries relied on iRepertoire HTBI primers together with Arm-PCR of CDR3 regions. TCRdb fed the multiplex PCR reads into MiXCR, producing one record per CDR3 protein. The table lists 350,000 to 500,000 distinct CDR3 sequences, roughly 15% of them singletons. These data were likewise used in another study, on T cells in Graves' hyperthyroidism and ophthalmopathy.

The rearrangement uses TRBV3-1 and TRBJ1-6; TRBD1 agrees at 8 bases. The specimen comprised peripheral blood mononuclear cells (PBMCs), sampled at new diagnosis, from a patient treated with antithyroid drugs. The clonotype originates from a woman aged 45 to 65 with Graves disease. The CDR3 DNA reads as TGTGCCAGCAGCCTCACGGACAGGGCGGTTTCACCCCTCCACTTT. Translation: CASSLTDRAVSPLHF.